The clone carrying this T cell receptor (beta chain) was counted many times. Its specificity is not known. The sample belongs to a study of blood T cells in healthy people across ages. With a J-beta primer mix and a sample-barcoded 5' primer, a second PCR ran about 7 to 11 cycles. From the 5' RACE reads, TCRdb called clonotypes with MiXCR, one entry per CDR3 protein. The sample has about 840,000 distinct CDR3 sequences; 25% to 30% are singletons. General observations from the study: Naive CD4+ cells and diversity were both higher in long-lived donors than in aged donors.

This CDR3 has 13 amino acids. Germline V CDR1 and CDR2: SGHTA, FQGNSA. V lost 5 bases and J 1 base, leaving 8 bases between the germline ends. The sample was also reused in another study, on T cells of mothers and their children. That investigation notes: Samples were obtained from a few healthy Caucasian mothers and their six children. Related mother and child pairs showed slightly greater overlap (not significant) than unrelated pairs did.

The source material was blood. The chain carries TRBV7-2 and TRBJ1-1; maybe TRBD1 (5 bases). The sequence was collected from a woman between 40 and 50 years old in good health. The CDR3 DNA sequence: TGTGCCAGCAGCGGGGCGAGGAACACTGAAGCTTTCTTT. It translates to CASSGARNTEAFF.